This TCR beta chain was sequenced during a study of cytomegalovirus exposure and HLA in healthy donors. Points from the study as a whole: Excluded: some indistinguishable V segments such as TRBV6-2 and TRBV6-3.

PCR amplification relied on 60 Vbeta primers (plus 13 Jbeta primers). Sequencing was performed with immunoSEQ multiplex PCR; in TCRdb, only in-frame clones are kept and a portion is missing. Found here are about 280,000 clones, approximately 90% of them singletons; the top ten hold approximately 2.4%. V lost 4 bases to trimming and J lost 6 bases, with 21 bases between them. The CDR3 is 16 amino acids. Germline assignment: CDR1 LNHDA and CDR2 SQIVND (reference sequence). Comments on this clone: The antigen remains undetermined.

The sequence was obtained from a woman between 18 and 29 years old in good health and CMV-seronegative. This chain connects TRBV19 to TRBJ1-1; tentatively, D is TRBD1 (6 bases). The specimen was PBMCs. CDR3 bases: TGTGCCAGTAGTAGATCTTGGGGGGGCTCATTGGCTGAAGCTTTCTTT. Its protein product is CASSRSWGGSLAEAFF.